Listed here are 13 T cell receptor beta chains from one sample, sequenced in a study of shared clonotypes between healthy human individuals. Sequenced by immunoSEQ multiplex PCR; TCRdb stores in-frame clones only, minus some. The top ten hold around 0.33% of the sample, which has roughly 1,500,000 clones, 98% seen once. Sequencing was carried out using naive CD4+ T cells sorted from blood. Described subset: CD45RA+ positively selected. The receptors originated from a man between 25 and 39 years old in good health.

In this sample, this clone turned up once. CDR3 DNA sequence: TGTGCCAGCTCACCGGGACACGTCTCCTACGAGCAGTACTTC. Its translation is CASSPGHVSYEQYF. The rearrangement joins TRBV18 to TRBJ2-7, with a weak D call TRBD1 (6 bases). The V end was cut by 3 bases, the J end by 0 bases, with 9 bases between. In germline, CDR1 is KGHSH, CDR2 LQKENI. The length of the CDR3 is 14 residues.

This clone was seen just once. Relative to the germline gene, one junction end is altered; a read error may explain this. The chain joins TRBV7-2 to TRBJ1-1; 8 positions match TRBD1. The CDR3 spans 13 residues. Germline CDR1 reads SGHTA; CDR2 reads FQGNSA. The CDR3 here is CASSLVSDRGGLF. CDR3 nucleotide sequence: TGTGCCAGCAGCTTAGTTAGTGACAGGGGTGGGCTCTTT.

The chain is built from TRBV11-2 and TRBJ2-7; D could derive from TRBD1 or TRBD2 (5 bases each). The V end was cut by 5 bases, the J end by 2 bases, with 10 bases between. The CDR3 contains 13 residues. The germline CDR1 and CDR2 sequences are SGHAT and FQNNGV. The DNA for the CDR3 is TGTGCCAGCAGCCGGGGCAGAACCTACGAGCAGTACTTC. Translated, it gives CASSRGRTYEQYF.

V and J are TRBV11-2 and TRBJ1-4, with 7 positions matching TRBD1. CDR1 and CDR2 (germline): SGHAT, FQNNGV. V was clipped by 3 bases and J by 8 bases; unmatched bases: 6. This CDR3 spans 14 amino acids. The CDR3, as DNA: TGTGCCAGCAGCTTCGGAGGGGGCGAAGAAAAACTGTTTTTT. It yields the protein CASSFGGGEEKLFF. Drawing the rest from reference TRBV11-2 and TRBJ1-4, the complete variable domain is EAGVAQSPRYKIIEKRQSVAFWCNPISGHATLYWYQQILGQGPKLLIQFQNNGVVDDSQLPKDRFSAERLKGVDSTLKIQPAKLEDSAVYLCASSFGGGEEKLFFGSGTQLSVL.

The chain uses TRBV10-2 and TRBJ1-4; D gene ambiguous. CDR3 length: 14 amino acids. CDR1 is WSHSY, CDR2 SAAADI, per germline. V was cut by 6 bases and J by 2 bases, with 10 bases left in between. The DNA of the CDR3 is TGCGCCAGCAGGAAACCAGGCACTAATGAAAAACTGTTTTTT. It codes for CASRKPGTNEKLFF.

Turning to this clone: In the same sample, other DNA sequences code for this CDR3. This chain connects TRBV2 to TRBJ1-5; possibly TRBD1 for D (5 bases). This CDR3 spans 12 amino acids. From germline, CDR1 is SNHLY and CDR2 FYNNEI. Trimming stripped 9 bases from V and 3 bases from J, with 9 bases between. The CDR3 DNA is TGTGCCAGTCGACAGTCCAATCAGCCCCAGCATTTT. Translating it yields CASRQSNQPQHF.

The chain recombines TRBV30 with TRBJ2-7; tentative D call: TRBD1 (6 bases). V was shortened by 2 bases and J by 0 bases, with 11 bases between the two germline ends. The CDR3 contains 14 residues. Looked up from germline, CDR1 is GTSNPN and CDR2 is SVGIG (reference sequence). CDR3 amino acids: CAWSRRGISYEQYF. The CDR3 DNA is TGTGCCTGGAGTCGCAGGGGTATCTCCTACGAGCAGTACTTC.

This chain joins TRBV5-4 and TRBJ1-1; a possible D gene is TRBD1 (6 bases). This CDR3 contains 13 residues. Germline loops: CDR1 SGHNT, CDR2 YYREEE (reference sequence). Trimming shortened V by 3 bases and J by 3 bases, and 9 bases separated the two germline ends. This CDR3 reads CASSYRVDTEAFF. CDR3 DNA: TGTGCCAGCAGCTACAGGGTTGACACTGAAGCTTTCTTT.

The chain is built from TRBV29-1 and TRBJ2-1; D uncertain. Germline-derived CDR1 and CDR2 are SQVTM and ANQGSEA. The V end was cut by 4 bases, the J end by 0 bases, with 4 bases between. The CDR3 runs 12 residues. CDR3 sequence (DNA): TGCAGCGTTGGGGTCTCCTACAATGAGCAGTTCTTC. This encodes CSVGVSYNEQFF.

The V gene is TRBV28, the J gene TRBJ1-3, with 11 bases fitting TRBD1. Per germline, CDR1 MDHEN and CDR2 SYDVKM. CDR3 length: 15 amino acids. Unmatched junction bases numbered 3, after V lost 6 bases and J lost 2 bases. CDR3 residues: CASSTGQGAGNTIYF. CDR3 DNA: TGTGCCAGCAGCACGGGACAGGGGGCTGGAAACACCATATATTTT.

The rearrangement joins TRBV6-1 to TRBJ2-1; TRBD2 matches at 12 bases. Per the germline V gene, CDR1 is MNHNS and CDR2 is SASEGT. Germline trimming cut 4 bases from V and 7 bases from J; bases unmatched to any gene: 8. This CDR3 comprises 16 residues. CDR3 residues: CASSGLAGDQLNEQFF. CDR3 DNA: TGTGCCAGCAGTGGACTAGCGGGAGATCAGTTAAATGAGCAGTTCTTC.

The rearrangement joins TRBV10-3 to TRBJ1-4; D gene ambiguous. Germline V lookup: CDR1 ENHRY, CDR2 SYGVKD. The CDR3 loop spans 15 amino acids. V was pared by 3 bases and J by 7 bases, with 15 bases between. CDR3 protein: CAISELVGISEKLFF. CDR3 bases: TGTGCCATCAGTGAACTTGTAGGTATAAGTGAAAAACTGTTTTTT.

The chain combines TRBV5-1 with TRBJ1-5, with TRBD1 matching 7 bases. J lost 0 bases, V lost 4 bases, and 7 bases had no gene match. Germline assignment: CDR1 SGHRS and CDR2 YFSETQ. The CDR3 sequence is 16 residues long. CDR3 residues: CASSLTGLDSNQPQHF. CDR3 sequence (DNA): TGCGCCAGCAGCCTGACAGGGCTTGATAGCAATCAGCCCCAGCATTTT.